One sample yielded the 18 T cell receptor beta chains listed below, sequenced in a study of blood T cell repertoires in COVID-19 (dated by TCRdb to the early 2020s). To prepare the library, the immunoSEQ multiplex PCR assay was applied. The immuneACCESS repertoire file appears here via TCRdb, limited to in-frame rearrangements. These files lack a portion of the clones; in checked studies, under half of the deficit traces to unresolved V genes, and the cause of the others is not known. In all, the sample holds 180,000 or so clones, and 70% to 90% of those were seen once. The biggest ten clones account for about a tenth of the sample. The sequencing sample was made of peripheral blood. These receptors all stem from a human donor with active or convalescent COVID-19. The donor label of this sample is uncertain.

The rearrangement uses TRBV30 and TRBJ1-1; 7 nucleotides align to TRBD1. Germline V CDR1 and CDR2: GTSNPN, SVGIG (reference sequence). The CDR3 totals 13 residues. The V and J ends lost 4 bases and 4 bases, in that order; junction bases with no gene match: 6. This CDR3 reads CAWTQDRVTEAFF. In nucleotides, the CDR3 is TGTGCCTGGACCCAAGACAGGGTCACTGAAGCTTTCTTT.

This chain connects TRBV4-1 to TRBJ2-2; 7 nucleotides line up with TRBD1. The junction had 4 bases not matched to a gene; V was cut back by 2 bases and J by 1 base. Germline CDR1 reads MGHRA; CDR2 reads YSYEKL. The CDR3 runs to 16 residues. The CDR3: CASSQYRGGNTGELFF. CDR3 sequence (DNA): TGCGCCAGCAGCCAATACAGGGGCGGGAACACCGGGGAGCTGTTTTTT.

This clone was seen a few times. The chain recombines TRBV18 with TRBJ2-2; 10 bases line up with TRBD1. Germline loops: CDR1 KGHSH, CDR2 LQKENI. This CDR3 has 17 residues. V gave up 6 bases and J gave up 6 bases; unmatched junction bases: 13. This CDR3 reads CASSYQPGQGTAGELFF. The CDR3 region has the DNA TGTGCCAGCTCTTATCAACCGGGACAGGGGACTGCCGGGGAGCTGTTTTTT. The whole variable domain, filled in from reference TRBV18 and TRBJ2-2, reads NAGVMQNPRHLVRRRGQEARLRCSPMKGHSHVYWYRQLPEEGLKFMVYLQKENIIDESGMPKERFSAEFPKEGPSILRIQQVVRGDSAAYFCASSYQPGQGTAGELFFGEGSRLTVL.

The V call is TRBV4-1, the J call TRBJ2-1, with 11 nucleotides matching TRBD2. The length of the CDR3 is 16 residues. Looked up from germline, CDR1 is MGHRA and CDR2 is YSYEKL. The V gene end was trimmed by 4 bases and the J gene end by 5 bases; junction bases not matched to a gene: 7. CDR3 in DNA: TGCGCCAGCAGCCTGAGACTAGCGGGAAGTGACAATGAGCAGTTCTTC. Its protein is CASSLRLAGSDNEQFF.

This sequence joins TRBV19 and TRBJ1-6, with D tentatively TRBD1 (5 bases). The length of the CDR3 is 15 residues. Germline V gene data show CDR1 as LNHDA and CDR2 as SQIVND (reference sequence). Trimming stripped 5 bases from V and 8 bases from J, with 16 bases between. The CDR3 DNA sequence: TGTGCCAGTAGTCCGCCGACAGTCTCTTATTCACCCCTCCACTTT. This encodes CASSPPTVSYSPLHF.

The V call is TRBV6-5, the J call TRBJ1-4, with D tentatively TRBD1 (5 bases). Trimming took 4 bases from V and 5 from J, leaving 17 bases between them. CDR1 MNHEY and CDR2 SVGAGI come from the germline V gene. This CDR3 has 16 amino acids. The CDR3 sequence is CASSFLTAAGNEKLFF. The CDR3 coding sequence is TGTGCCAGCAGTTTCCTGACGGCAGCAGGGAATGAAAAACTGTTTTTT.

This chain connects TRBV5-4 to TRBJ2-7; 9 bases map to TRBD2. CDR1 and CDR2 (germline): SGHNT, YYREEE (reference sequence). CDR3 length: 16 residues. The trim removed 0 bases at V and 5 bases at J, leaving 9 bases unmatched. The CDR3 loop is CASSLARASGNHEQYF. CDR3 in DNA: TGTGCCAGCAGCTTGGCCAGGGCTAGCGGGAACCACGAGCAGTACTTC.

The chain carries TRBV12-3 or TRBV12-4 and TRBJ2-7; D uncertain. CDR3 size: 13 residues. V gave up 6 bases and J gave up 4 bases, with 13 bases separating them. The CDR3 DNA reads TGTGCCAGCAGGCTTGCGGCAGAATACGAGCAGTACTTC. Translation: CASRLAAEYEQYF.

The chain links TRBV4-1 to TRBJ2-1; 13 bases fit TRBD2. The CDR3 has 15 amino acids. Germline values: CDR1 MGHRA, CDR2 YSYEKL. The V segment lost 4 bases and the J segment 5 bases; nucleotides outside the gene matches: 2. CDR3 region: CASSPGLAGNNEQFF. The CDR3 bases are TGCGCCAGCAGCCCGGGACTAGCGGGGAACAATGAGCAGTTCTTC.

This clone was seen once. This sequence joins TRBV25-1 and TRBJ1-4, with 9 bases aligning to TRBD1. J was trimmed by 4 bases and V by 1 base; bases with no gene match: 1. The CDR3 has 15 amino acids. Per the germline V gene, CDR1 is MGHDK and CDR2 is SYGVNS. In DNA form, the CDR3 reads TGTGCCAGCAGTGAATCGGGACAGGGTAATGAAAAACTGTTTTTT. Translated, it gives CASSESGQGNEKLFF.

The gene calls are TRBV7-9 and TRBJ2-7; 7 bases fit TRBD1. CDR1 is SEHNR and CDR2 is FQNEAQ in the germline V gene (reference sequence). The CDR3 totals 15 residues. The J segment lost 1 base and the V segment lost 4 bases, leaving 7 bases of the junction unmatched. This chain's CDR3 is CASSSTGPGSYEQYF. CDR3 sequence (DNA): TGTGCCAGCAGCTCGACAGGGCCAGGGTCCTACGAGCAGTACTTC.

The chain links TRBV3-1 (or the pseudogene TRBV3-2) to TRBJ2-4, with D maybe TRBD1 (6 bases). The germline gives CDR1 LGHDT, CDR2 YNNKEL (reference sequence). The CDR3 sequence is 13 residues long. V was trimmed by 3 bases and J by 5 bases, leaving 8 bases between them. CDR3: CASSQGAENIQYF. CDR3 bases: TGTGCCAGCAGCCAGGGGGCGGAAAACATTCAGTACTTC.

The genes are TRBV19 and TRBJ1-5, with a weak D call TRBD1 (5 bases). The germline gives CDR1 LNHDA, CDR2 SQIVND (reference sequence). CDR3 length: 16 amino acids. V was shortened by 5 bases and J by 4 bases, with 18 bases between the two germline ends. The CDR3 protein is CASSSPFRGPNQPQHF. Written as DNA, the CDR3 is TGTGCCAGTAGTTCCCCGTTTAGGGGTCCTAATCAGCCCCAGCATTTT.

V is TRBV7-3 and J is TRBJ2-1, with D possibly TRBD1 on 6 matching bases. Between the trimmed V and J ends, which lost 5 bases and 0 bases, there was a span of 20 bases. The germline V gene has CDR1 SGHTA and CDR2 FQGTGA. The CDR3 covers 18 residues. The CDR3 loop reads CASSATYRVSSSYNEQFF. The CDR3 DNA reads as TGTGCCAGCAGCGCAACTTACAGGGTATCGAGCTCCTACAATGAGCAGTTCTTC.

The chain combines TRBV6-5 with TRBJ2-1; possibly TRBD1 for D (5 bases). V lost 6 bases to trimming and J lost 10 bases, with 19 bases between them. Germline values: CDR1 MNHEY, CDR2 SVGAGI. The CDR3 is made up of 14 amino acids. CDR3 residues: CASSRRDAGREQFF. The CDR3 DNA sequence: TGTGCCAGCAGCCGCAGGGATGCCGGTCGGGAGCAGTTCTTC.

The CDR3 region has the DNA TGTGCCAGCCTCGACAGGGCAGCAGGGGATACGCAGTATTTT. Protein sequence: CASLDRAAGDTQYF. This chain links TRBV19 with TRBJ2-3; 7 nucleotides match TRBD1. Germline CDR1 is LNHDA and CDR2 is SQIVND (reference sequence). This CDR3 has 14 residues. With V trimmed by 9 bases and J by 6 bases, 12 bases remained unmatched.

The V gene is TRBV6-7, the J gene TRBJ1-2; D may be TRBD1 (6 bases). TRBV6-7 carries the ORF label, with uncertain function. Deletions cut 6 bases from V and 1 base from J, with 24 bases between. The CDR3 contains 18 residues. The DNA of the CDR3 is TGTGCCAGCAGACTTCCCAGGGTGGGACATGGGATTAACTATGGCTACACCTTC. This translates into CASRLPRVGHGINYGYTF.

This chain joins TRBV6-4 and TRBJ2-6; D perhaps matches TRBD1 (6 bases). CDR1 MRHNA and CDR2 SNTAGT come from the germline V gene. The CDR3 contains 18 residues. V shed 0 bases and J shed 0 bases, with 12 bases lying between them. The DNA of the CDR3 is TGTGCCAGCAGTGACTCCAGGGGTACCGCCTCTGGGGCCAACGTCCTGACTTTC. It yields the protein CASSDSRGTASGANVLTF.